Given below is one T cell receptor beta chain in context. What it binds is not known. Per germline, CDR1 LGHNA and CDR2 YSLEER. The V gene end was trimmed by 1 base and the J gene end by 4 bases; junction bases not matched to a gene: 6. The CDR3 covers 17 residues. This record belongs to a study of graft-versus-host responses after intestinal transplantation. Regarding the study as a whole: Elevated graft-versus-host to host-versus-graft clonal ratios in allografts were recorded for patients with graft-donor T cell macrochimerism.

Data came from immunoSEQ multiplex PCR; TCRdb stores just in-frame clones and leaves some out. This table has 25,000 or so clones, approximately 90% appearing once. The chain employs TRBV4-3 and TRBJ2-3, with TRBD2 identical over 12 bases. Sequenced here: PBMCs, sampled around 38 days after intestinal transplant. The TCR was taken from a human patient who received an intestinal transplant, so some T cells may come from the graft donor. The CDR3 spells CASSQATSGSGADTQYF. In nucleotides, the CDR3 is TGCGCCAGCAGCCAAGCGACTAGCGGGAGCGGCGCAGATACGCAGTATTTT.